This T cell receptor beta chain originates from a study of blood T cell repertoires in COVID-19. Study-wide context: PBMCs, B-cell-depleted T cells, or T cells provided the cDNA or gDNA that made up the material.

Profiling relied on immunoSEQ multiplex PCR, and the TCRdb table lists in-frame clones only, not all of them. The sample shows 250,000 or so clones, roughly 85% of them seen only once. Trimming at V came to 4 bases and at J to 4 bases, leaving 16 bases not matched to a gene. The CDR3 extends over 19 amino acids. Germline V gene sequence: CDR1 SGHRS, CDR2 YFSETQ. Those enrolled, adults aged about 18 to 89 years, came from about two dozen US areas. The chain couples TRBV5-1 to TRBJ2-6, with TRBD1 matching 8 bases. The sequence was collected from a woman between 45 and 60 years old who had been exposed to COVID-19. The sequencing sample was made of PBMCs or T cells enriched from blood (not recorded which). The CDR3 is CASSTLTGAPGRGANVLTF. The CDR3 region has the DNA TGCGCCAGCAGCACATTGACAGGGGCCCCTGGGAGGGGGGCCAACGTCCTGACTTTC.